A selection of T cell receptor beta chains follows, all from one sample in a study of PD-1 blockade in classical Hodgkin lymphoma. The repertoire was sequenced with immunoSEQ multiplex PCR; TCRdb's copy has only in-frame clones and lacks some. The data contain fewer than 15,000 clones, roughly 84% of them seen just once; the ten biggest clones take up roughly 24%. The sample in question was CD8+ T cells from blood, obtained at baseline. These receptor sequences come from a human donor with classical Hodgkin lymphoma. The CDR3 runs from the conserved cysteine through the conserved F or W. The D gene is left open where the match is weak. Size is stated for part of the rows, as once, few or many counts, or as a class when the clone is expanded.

TGTGCCAGCAGGCCCGGGACAGGCTCCTACGAGCAGTACTTC	CASRPGTGSYEQYF	TRBV27	TRBJ2-7	.	TRBD1
TGTGCCAGCAGCCCGAGGAGCGGGCCCTACGAGCAGTACTTC	CASSPRSGPYEQYF	TRBV7-6	TRBJ2-7	.	.
TGTGCCTGGAGGGAGGGGGGCACTGAAGCTTTCTTT	CAWREGGTEAFF	TRBV30	TRBJ1-1	.	.
TGCGCCAGCAGCCAAAGCCAGACAGAGACGCAGTATTTT	CASSQSQTETQYF	TRBV4-3	TRBJ2-3	.	.
TGTGCCAGTAGTTCGGGACCCTGGGGCCCTGAAGCTTTCTTT	CASSSGPWGPEAFF	TRBV19	TRBJ1-1	medium-sized	.
TGTGCCAGCAGTTTCGGATCAGGGGCGAGCCAAGAGACCCAGTACTTC	CASSFGSGASQETQYF	TRBV6-5	TRBJ2-5	once	.
TGTGCCAGCAGCTTATTTTTAAGTAATGAAAAACTGTTTTTT	CASSLFLSNEKLFF	TRBV11-2	TRBJ1-4	.	.
TGTGCCACCCATGGACAGGGGGGAACTGAAGCTTTCTTT	CATHGQGGTEAFF	TRBV27	TRBJ1-1	.	TRBD1
TGTGCCTGGAGTGTAGGCCCAGGGCAAGAGCAGTACTTC	CAWSVGPGQEQYF	TRBV30	TRBJ2-7	.	.
TGTGCCAGCAGCGTAGTTCGCGGGGGGGCCTGGGATACGCAGTATTTT	CASSVVRGGAWDTQYF	TRBV9	TRBJ2-3	.	TRBD2
TGTGCCAGCAGGTTGTTGAGCGGGGGGGCCAATGAGCAGTTCTTC	CASRLLSGGANEQFF	TRBV7-9	TRBJ2-1	.	TRBD2
TGCGCCAGCAGTGGCAGGGGGAGCACTGAAGCTTTCTTT	CASSGRGSTEAFF	TRBV10-1	TRBJ1-1	.	TRBD1
TGTGCCACCAACGACCCCCGGGGTCCCCCGCAAGAGACCCAGTACTTC	CATNDPRGPPQETQYF	TRBV25-1	TRBJ2-5	once	.
TGTGCCAGCAGCTCTGGGACGGGGGAGCAGTACTTC	CASSSGTGEQYF	TRBV11-2	TRBJ2-7	.	.
TGTGCCAGCAGGTACGGACAGAACTACGAGCAGTACTTC	CASRYGQNYEQYF	TRBV28	TRBJ2-7	once	.
TGTGCCAGCAGTTACTCCGGACAGGGGGCATCCGGTGAGCAGTTCTTC	CASSYSGQGASGEQFF	TRBV6-5	TRBJ2-1	.	TRBD1
TGTGCCTGGAGTACCGGCCTCTCCTACGAGCAGTACTTC	CAWSTGLSYEQYF	TRBV30	TRBJ2-7	.	.
TGCGCCAGCAGCTTGTCAGCCGGGACCTTCTATAATTCACCCCTCCACTTT	CASSLSAGTFYNSPLHF	TRBV5-1	TRBJ1-6	.	.
TGTGCCAGTAGTCCAGGGGGGCCCGGCTATGGCTACACCTTC	CASSPGGPGYGYTF	TRBV19	TRBJ1-2	few	TRBD1
TGCGCCAGCAGTGGACAGGGCTCTGGGGCCAACGTCCTGACTTTC	CASSGQGSGANVLTF	TRBV10-2	TRBJ2-6	.	TRBD1
TGTGCCAGCAGCGCTAGGACTGGGGGGCCGGATGAAAAACTGTTTTTT	CASSARTGGPDEKLFF	TRBV9	TRBJ1-4	.	.
TGTGCCAGCATGCGGGGGCGGACCGGGGAGCTGTTTTTT	CASMRGRTGELFF	TRBV5-6	TRBJ2-2	.	.
TGTGCCTGGAGATACCCACATTTGAGAATCGGTGGCTACACCTTC	CAWRYPHLRIGGYTF	TRBV30	TRBJ1-2	.	.
TGTGCCAGCAGCTTAGAGCTAGCGGGGACAGTTGAGACCCAGTACTTC	CASSLELAGTVETQYF	TRBV11-2	TRBJ2-5	.	TRBD2
TGTGCAGGGGGCGCTTATAATTCACCCCTCCACTTT	CAGGAYNSPLHF	TRBV6-1	TRBJ1-6	few	TRBD1
TGTGCCTGGAGTGTAATCTCTTCCCAATCACCCCTCCACTTT	CAWSVISSQSPLHF	TRBV30	TRBJ1-6	.	.
TGTGCCAGCAGCGCCCCGGGACAGGGGCACGGGGAGCTGTTTTTT	CASSAPGQGHGELFF	TRBV9	TRBJ2-2	.	TRBD1
TGCGCCAGCAGCCGCCAAGACGCGAGCTCCTACGAGCAGTACTTC	CASSRQDASSYEQYF	TRBV4-3	TRBJ2-7	once	.
TGTGCCAGCAAACCCCCGGGACAGGGGGCCTCCTACGAGCAGTACTTC	CASKPPGQGASYEQYF	TRBV7-9	TRBJ2-7	once	TRBD1
TGTGCCAGCAGTTTGTTTCCGGGTGCGGGGGCTGCGGACACTGAAGCTTTCTTT	CASSLFPGAGAADTEAFF	TRBV28	TRBJ1-1	.	.
TGTGCCAGCTCCCCTGCGCCTGGGGCCAACGTCCTGACTTTC	CASSPAPGANVLTF	TRBV7-6	TRBJ2-6	.	.
TGTGCCAGCAGCTCGGGGACAACCGGGGAGCTGTTTTTT	CASSSGTTGELFF	TRBV13	TRBJ2-2	.	.
TGTGCCAGCAGCCTAGGTGGGGACACCGGGGAGCTGTTTTTT	CASSLGGDTGELFF	TRBV11-3	TRBJ2-2	medium-sized	.
TGTGCCAGCAGCATCCCCGGCTCGTACGAGCAGTACTTC	CASSIPGSYEQYF	TRBV7-8	TRBJ2-7	few	.
TGTGCCAGCAGCCTAGACAGGGCGAACACTGAAGCTTTCTTT	CASSLDRANTEAFF	TRBV7-6	TRBJ1-1	.	TRBD1
TGTGCCAGCAGCCCTACCCCGGGGGGGCCAAATGAGCAGTTCTTC	CASSPTPGGPNEQFF	TRBV5-4	TRBJ2-1	.	TRBD2
TGTGCCAGCGGGGAAGGTACAGGGGATTCCCACGAGCAGTACTTC	CASGEGTGDSHEQYF	TRBV7-3	TRBJ2-7	.	TRBD1
TGTGCCAGCAGCGTAGCCCTAGCGGGGGGAGGTGATACGCAGTATTTT	CASSVALAGGGDTQYF	TRBV9	TRBJ2-3	.	TRBD2
TGTGCCAGCAGCCCCCCCGGGACTAGCCCCGTCACAGATACGCAGTATTTT	CASSPPGTSPVTDTQYF	TRBV28	TRBJ2-3	once	TRBD2
TGTGCCAGCAGTGAAACCTCCGGGGAGACCCAGTACTTC	CASSETSGETQYF	TRBV2	TRBJ2-5	.	.
TGTGCCAGCAGCGGGTGGGACAAAGAAGAGACCCAGTACTTC	CASSGWDKEETQYF	TRBV7-9	TRBJ2-5	.	.
TGTGCCAGCAGGGGACCGACGGGGGAGCAGTACTTC	CASRGPTGEQYF	TRBV6-1	TRBJ2-5	.	.
TGTGCCAGCTCGCCCCCCTCAGCTTTCTTT	CASSPPSAFF	TRBV18	TRBJ1-1	few	.
TGTGCAAGTCGCTTATCTTGGGACAGGGGGGCTTGGGACCGTTTGAACACTGAAGCTTTCTTT	CASRLSWDRGAWDRLNTEAFF	TRBV12-2	TRBJ1-1	.	.
TGTGCCAGCAGCTTAGCTTGGACAGGGGATGAGGGGCAGTACTTC	CASSLAWTGDEGQYF	TRBV5-8	TRBJ2-7	.	TRBD1
TGTGCCAGCAGCTTAACTACTTTTAGCTCCTATAATTCACCCCTCCACTTT	CASSLTTFSSYNSPLHF	TRBV5-6	TRBJ1-6	.	.
TGTGCCAGCAGTGAAGAAAGGTTGGAAGCGGAATATAATTCACCCCTCCACTTT	CASSEERLEAEYNSPLHF	TRBV2	TRBJ1-6	.	.
TGTGCCAGCAGCGTCGCGGGGGGTGAGGCCGGGGAGCTGTTTTTT	CASSVAGGEAGELFF	TRBV9	TRBJ2-2	.	TRBD2
TGTGCCAGCAGTTCCCTCCTCCTCCTAGGCGAGCAGTACTTC	CASSSLLLLGEQYF	TRBV27	TRBJ2-7	few	.
TGCGCCAGCACCCCACGGGGCGGGGGGGCAGCCGGAGAGACCCAGTACTTC	CASTPRGGGAAGETQYF	TRBV5-1	TRBJ2-5	.	TRBD2
TGTGCCAGTAGTACGCCCGACAGCCCCCTCTATGGCTACACCTTC	CASSTPDSPLYGYTF	TRBV19	TRBJ1-2	.	.
TGTGCCAGCAGCGTAGGACAGAGCTCCTACAATGAGCAGTTCTTC	CASSVGQSSYNEQFF	TRBV9	TRBJ2-1	.	.
TGTGCCACCAGCGCCACCTCGGGGGAACACTGCCACTTT	CATSATSGEHCHF	TRBV15	TRBJ1-6	.	.
TGTGCCAGTAGTATAGATGGGACAGGCTCCTACGAGCAGTACTTC	CASSIDGTGSYEQYF	TRBV19	TRBJ2-7	.	TRBD1
TGTGCCAGCAGCCTAGACAGGGGACCCTACGAGCAGTACTTC	CASSLDRGPYEQYF	TRBV7-6	TRBJ2-7	once	TRBD1